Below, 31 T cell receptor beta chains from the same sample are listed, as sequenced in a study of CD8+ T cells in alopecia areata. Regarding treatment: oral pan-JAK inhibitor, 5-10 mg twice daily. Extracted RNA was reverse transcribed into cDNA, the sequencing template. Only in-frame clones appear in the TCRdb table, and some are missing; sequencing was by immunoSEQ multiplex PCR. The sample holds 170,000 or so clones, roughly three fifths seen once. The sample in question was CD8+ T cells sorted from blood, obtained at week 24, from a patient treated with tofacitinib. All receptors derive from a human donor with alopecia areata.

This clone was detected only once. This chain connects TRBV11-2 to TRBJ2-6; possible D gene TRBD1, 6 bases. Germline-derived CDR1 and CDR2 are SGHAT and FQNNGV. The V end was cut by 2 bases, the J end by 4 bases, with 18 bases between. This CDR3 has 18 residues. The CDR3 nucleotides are TGTGCCAGCAGCTTACTCGCAGGGGCCAACGTCGGGGCCAACGTCCTGACTTTC. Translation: CASSLLAGANVGANVLTF.

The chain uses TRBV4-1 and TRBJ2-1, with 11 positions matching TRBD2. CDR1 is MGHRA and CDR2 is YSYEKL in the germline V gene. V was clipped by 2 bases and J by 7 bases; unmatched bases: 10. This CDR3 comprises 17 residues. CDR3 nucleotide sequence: TGCGCCAGCAGCCAATGGGTAACTAGCGGGGGCGAGAATGAGCAGTTCTTC. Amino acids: CASSQWVTSGGENEQFF.

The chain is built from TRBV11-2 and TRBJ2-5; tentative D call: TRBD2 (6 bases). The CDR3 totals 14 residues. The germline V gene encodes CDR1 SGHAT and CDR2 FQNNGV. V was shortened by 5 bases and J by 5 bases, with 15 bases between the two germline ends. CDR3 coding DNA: TGTGCCAGCAGCCCCCACGGGGGAAGGGAGACCCAGTACTTC. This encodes CASSPHGGRETQYF.

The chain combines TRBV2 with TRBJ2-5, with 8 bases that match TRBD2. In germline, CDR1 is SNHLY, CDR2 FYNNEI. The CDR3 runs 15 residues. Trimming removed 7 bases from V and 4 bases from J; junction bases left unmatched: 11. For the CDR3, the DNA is TGTGCCAGCACAAAGGGACTAGGGATTGCAGAGACCCAGTACTTC. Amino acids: CASTKGLGIAETQYF.

The chain's CDR3 is CASSGRDRGRRANVLTF. The CDR3 DNA is TGTGCCAGCAGTGGCCGGGACAGGGGGCGGCGGGCCAACGTCCTGACTTTC. The chain carries TRBV25-1 and TRBJ2-6; TRBD1 matches 12 bases. There are 17 residues in the CDR3. J lost 5 bases, V lost 4 bases, and 6 bases had no gene match. Germline V gene lookup returns CDR1 MGHDK and CDR2 SYGVNS.

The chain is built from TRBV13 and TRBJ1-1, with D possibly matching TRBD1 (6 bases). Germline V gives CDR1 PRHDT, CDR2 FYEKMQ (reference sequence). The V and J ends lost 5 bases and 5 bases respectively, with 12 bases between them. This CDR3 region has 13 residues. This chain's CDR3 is CASSEQGRTEAFF. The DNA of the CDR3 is TGTGCCAGCAGCGAACAGGGTCGGACTGAAGCTTTCTTT.

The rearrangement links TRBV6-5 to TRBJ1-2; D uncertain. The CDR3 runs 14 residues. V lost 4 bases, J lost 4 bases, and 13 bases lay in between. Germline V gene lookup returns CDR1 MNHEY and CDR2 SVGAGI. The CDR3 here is CASSFKPRSYGYTF. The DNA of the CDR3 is TGTGCCAGCAGTTTCAAGCCGAGGAGCTATGGCTACACCTTC.

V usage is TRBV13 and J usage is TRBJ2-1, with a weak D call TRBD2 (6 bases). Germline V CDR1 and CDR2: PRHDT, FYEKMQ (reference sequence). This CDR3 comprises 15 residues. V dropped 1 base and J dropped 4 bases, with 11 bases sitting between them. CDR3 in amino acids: CASSLDRRGYNEQFF. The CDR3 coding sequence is TGTGCCAGCAGCTTAGACCGGCGGGGTTACAATGAGCAGTTCTTC. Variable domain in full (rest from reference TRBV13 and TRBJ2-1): AAGVIQSPRHLIKEKRETATLKCYPIPRHDTVYWYQQGPGQDPQFLISFYEKMQSDKGSIPDRFSAQQFSDYHSELNMSSLELGDSALYFCASSLDRRGYNEQFFGPGTRLTVL.

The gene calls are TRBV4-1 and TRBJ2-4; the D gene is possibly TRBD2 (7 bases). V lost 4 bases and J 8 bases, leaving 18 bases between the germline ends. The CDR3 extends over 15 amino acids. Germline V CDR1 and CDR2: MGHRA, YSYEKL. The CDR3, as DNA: TGCGCCAGCAGCCGCGCTAGGGGAGGGGGGGACATTCAGTACTTC. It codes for CASSRARGGGDIQYF.

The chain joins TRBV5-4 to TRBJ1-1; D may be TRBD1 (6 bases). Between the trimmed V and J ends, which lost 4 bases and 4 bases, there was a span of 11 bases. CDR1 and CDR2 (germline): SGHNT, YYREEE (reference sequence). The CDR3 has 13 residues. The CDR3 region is CASSQGPITEAFF. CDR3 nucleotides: TGTGCCAGCAGCCAGGGGCCCATCACTGAAGCTTTCTTT.

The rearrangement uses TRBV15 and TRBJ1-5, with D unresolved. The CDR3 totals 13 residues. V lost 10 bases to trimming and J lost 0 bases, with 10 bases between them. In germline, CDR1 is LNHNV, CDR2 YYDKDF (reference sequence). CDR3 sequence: CAKWIYSNQPQHF. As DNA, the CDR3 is TGTGCCAAGTGGATTTATAGCAATCAGCCCCAGCATTTT.

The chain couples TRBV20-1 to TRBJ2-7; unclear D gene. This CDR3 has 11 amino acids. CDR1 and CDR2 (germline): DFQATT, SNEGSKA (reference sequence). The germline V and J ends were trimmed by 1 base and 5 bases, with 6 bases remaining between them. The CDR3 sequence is CSARGSNEQYF. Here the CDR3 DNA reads TGCAGTGCTAGAGGATCTAACGAGCAGTACTTC.

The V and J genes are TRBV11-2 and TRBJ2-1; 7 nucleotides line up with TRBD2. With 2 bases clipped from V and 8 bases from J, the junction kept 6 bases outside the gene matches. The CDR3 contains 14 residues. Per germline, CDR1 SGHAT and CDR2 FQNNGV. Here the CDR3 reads CASSLWEGTDEQFF. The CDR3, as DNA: TGTGCCAGCAGCTTATGGGAGGGAACCGATGAGCAGTTCTTC. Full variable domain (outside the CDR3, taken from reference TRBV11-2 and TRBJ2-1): EAGVAQSPRYKIIEKRQSVAFWCNPISGHATLYWYQQILGQGPKLLIQFQNNGVVDDSQLPKDRFSAERLKGVDSTLKIQPAKLEDSAVYLCASSLWEGTDEQFFGPGTRLTVL.

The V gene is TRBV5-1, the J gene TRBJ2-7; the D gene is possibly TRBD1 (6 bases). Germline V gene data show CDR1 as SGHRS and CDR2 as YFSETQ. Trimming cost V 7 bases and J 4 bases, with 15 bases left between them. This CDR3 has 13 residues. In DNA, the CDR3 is TGCGCCAGCCGGGACACCAGTTCGTACGAGCAGTACTTC. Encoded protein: CASRDTSSYEQYF.

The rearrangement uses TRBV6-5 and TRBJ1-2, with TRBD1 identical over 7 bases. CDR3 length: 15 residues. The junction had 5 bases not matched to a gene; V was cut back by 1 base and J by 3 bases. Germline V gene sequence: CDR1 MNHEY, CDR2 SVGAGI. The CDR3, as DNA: TGTGCCAGCAGTTACTTGACAGGGTCCGACTATGGCTACACCTTC. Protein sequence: CASSYLTGSDYGYTF.

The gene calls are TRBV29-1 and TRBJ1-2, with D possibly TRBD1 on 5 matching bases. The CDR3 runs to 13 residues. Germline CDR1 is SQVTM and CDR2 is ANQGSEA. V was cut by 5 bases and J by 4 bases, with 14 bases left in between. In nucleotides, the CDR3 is TGCAGCGTTAGGGACGGGAATTCCTATGGCTACACCTTC. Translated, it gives CSVRDGNSYGYTF.

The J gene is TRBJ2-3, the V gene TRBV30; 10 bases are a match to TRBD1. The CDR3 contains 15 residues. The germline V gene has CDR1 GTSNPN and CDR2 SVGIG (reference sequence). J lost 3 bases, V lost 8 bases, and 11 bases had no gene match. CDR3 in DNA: TGTGCCACAACTCCCGGGACAGGGGCTACAGATACGCAGTATTTT. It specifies CATTPGTGATDTQYF.

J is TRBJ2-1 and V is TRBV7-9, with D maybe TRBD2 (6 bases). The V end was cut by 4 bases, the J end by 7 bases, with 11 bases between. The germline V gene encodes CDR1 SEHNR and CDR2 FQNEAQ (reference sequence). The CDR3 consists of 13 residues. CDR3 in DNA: TGTGCCAGCAGCTCCCCGGCGGGGAATGAGCAGTTCTTC. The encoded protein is CASSSPAGNEQFF.

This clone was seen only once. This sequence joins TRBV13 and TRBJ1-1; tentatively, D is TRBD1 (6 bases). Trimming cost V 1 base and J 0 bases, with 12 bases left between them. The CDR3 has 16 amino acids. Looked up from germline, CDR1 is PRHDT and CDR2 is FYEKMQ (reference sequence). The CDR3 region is CASSLDREPMNTEAFF. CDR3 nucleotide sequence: TGTGCCAGCAGCTTAGACAGGGAGCCCATGAACACTGAAGCTTTCTTT.

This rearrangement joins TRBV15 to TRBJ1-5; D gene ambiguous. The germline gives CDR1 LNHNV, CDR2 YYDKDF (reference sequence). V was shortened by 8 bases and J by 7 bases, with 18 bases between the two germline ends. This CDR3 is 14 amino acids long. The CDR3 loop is CATSDTQVGQPQHF. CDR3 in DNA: TGTGCCACCTCCGACACTCAGGTGGGGCAGCCCCAGCATTTT.

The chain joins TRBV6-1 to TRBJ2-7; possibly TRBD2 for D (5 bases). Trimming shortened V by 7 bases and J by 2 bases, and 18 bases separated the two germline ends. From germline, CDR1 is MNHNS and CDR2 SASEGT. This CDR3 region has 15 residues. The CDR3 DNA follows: TGTGCCAGCACCCTGTCAGGACTGGCAGCCTACGAGCAGTACTTC. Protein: CASTLSGLAAYEQYF.

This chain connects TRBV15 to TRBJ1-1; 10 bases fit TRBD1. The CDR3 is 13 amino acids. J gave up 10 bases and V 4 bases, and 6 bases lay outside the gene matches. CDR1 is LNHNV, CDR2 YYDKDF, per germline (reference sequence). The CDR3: CATSIDRGRRAFF. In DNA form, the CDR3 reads TGTGCCACCAGCATCGACAGGGGGCGAAGAGCTTTCTTT.

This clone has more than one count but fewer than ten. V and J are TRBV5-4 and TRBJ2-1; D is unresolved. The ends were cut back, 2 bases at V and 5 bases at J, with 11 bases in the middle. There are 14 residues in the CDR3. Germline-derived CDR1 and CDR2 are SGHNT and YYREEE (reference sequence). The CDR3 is CASSLVAGNNEQFF. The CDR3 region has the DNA TGTGCCAGCAGCTTAGTAGCCGGCAACAATGAGCAGTTCTTC.

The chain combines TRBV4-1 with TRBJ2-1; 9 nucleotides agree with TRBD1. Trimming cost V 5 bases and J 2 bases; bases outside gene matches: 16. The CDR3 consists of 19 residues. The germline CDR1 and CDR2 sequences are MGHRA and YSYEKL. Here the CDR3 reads CASSKQDHSGTGPYNEQFF. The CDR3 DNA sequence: TGCGCCAGCAGCAAACAAGATCATTCCGGGACAGGGCCCTACAATGAGCAGTTCTTC.

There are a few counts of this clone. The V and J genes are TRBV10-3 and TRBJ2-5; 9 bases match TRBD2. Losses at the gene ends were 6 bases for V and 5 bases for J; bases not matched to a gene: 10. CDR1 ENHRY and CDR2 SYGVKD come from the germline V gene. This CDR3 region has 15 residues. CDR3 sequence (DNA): TGTGCCATCAGCGAACCGGGACTAGCTAGGGAGACCCAGTACTTC. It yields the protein CAISEPGLARETQYF.

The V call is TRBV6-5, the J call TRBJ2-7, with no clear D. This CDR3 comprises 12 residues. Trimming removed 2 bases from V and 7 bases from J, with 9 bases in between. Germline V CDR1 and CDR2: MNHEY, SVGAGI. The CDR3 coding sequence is TGTGCCAGCAGTTACGGGAATGGGGAGCAGTACTTC. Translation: CASSYGNGEQYF.

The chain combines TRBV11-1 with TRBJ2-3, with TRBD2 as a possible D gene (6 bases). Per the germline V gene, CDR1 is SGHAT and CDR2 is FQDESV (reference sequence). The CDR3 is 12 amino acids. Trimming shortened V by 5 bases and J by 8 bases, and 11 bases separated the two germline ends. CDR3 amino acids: CASSQDYRTQYF. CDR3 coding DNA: TGTGCCAGCAGCCAGGACTATCGTACGCAGTATTTT.

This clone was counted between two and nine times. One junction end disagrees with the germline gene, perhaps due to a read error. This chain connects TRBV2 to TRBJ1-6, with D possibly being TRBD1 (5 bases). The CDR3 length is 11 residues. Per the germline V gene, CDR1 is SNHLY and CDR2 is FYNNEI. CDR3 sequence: CASSGSKKGIF. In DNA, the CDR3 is TGTGCCAGCAGTGGGTCAAAGAAGGGGATCTTT.

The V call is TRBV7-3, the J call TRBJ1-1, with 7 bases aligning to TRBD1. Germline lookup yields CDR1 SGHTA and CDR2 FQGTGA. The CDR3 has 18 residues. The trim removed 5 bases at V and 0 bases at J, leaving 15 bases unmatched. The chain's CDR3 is CASSPLGQVTLLNTEAFF. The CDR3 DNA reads TGTGCCAGCAGCCCCCTCGGACAGGTTACACTACTGAACACTGAAGCTTTCTTT.

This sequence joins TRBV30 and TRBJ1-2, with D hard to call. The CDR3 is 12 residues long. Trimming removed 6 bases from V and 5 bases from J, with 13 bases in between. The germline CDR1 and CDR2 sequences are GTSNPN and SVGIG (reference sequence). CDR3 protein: CACDGISYGYTF. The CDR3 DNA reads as TGTGCCTGCGACGGGATCTCTTATGGCTACACCTTC.

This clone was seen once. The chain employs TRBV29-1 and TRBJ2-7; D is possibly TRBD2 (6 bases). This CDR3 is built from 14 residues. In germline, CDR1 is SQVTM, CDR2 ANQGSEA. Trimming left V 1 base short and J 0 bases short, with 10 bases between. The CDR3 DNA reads TGCAGCGTTGAAGTCGGGGGTTCCTCCTACGAGCAGTACTTC. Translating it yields CSVEVGGSSYEQYF.